One sample yielded the 28 T cell receptor beta chains listed below, sequenced in a study of blood T cells in healthy people across ages. It was with a sample-barcoded 5' primer and a J-beta primer mix that a second PCR of roughly 7 to 12 cycles was run. MiXCR, run by TCRdb on the 5' RACE reads, gives a single entry per CDR3 protein. This sample has approximately 850,000 distinct CDR3 sequences; around 43% occur once, and the top ten carry around 21%. The sequencing sample was made of blood. Receptor source: a man between 60 and 75 years old in good health.

The V call is TRBV7-2, the J call TRBJ2-7; 10 bases line up with TRBD1. V gave up 6 bases and J gave up 5 bases; unmatched junction bases: 16. The CDR3 covers 17 residues. Germline CDR1 is SGHTA and CDR2 is FQGNSA. The CDR3 region is CASSFRVTGTGAHEQYF. DNA of the CDR3: TGTGCCAGCAGTTTTCGGGTTACCGGGACAGGGGCCCACGAGCAGTACTTC.

The table lists this clonotype with a few counts. The J gene is TRBJ2-5, the V gene TRBV3-1, with D hard to call. With 4 bases removed from V and 11 bases from J, the gap between germline ends came to 20 bases. Per germline, CDR1 LGHDT and CDR2 YNNKEL (reference sequence). There are 14 residues in the CDR3. The CDR3 region is CASSPDPTFGSQYF. CDR3 nucleotide sequence: TGTGCCAGCAGCCCCGACCCTACTTTCGGCTCGCAGTACTTC.

V usage is TRBV3-1 and J usage is TRBJ1-1; D gene ambiguous. V was clipped by 0 bases and J by 3 bases, with 5 bases between them. In germline, CDR1 is LGHDT, CDR2 YNNKEL (reference sequence). This CDR3 has 13 amino acids. The CDR3 region has the DNA TGTGCCAGCAGCCAAGAAGGACACACTGAAGCTTTCTTT. It encodes CASSQEGHTEAFF.

In the case of this clonotype: A junction boundary mismatches the germline segment, possibly from a read error. This sequence joins TRBV7-8 and TRBJ2-5, with D maybe TRBD2 (6 bases). Germline V CDR1 and CDR2: SGHVS, FQNEAQ. The length of the CDR3 is 16 residues. CDR3 DNA sequence: TGTGCCGGCAGCTTGGCTAAGAGCGGGCCCCAAGAGACCCAGTACTTC. It translates to CAGSLAKSGPQETQYF.

The J gene is TRBJ2-7, the V gene TRBV20-1, with 7 bases fitting TRBD1. Germline loops: CDR1 DFQATT, CDR2 SNEGSKA (reference sequence). The CDR3 loop spans 13 amino acids. Losses at the gene ends were 3 bases for V and 3 bases for J; bases not matched to a gene: 5. CDR3 region: CSASPGTVYEQYF. CDR3 coding DNA: TGCAGTGCTAGCCCCGGGACAGTCTACGAGCAGTACTTC.

The rearrangement links TRBV7-2 to TRBJ1-5, with TRBD1 matching over 9 bases. Germline V CDR1 and CDR2: SGHTA, FQGNSA. There are 15 residues in the CDR3. Trimming at V came to 5 bases and at J to 2 bases, leaving 4 bases not matched to a gene. The CDR3 loop reads CASSRRQGGNQPQHF. The DNA for the CDR3 is TGTGCCAGCAGCCGTCGACAGGGGGGCAATCAGCCCCAGCATTTT.

This clonotype occurred once. The chain is built from TRBV12-3 or TRBV12-4 and TRBJ2-1, with 8 bases identical to TRBD1. Unmatched junction bases numbered 3, after V lost 3 bases and J lost 14 bases. The CDR3 has 11 amino acids. The CDR3 bases are TGTGCCAGCAGTTTCGGACAGGGCAAGTTCTTC. This gives the protein CASSFGQGKFF.

The chain has TRBV20-1 and TRBJ1-4; the D is unclear. Trimming left V 5 bases short and J 5 bases short, with 9 bases between. Germline V gene lookup returns CDR1 DFQATT and CDR2 SNEGSKA (reference sequence). CDR3 length equals 12 residues. This CDR3 reads CSAPFGNEKLFF. In nucleotides, the CDR3 is TGCAGTGCTCCTTTCGGGAATGAAAAACTGTTTTTT.

This chain joins TRBV5-1 and TRBJ2-3; D is unclear. The V end was cut by 0 bases, the J end by 6 bases, with 17 bases between. This CDR3 is 16 amino acids long. Germline V lookup: CDR1 SGHRS, CDR2 YFSETQ. This CDR3 is CASSLEGLGTGDTQYF. The CDR3, as DNA: TGCGCCAGCAGCTTGGAAGGCCTGGGCACTGGCGATACGCAGTATTTT.

The chain recombines TRBV9 with TRBJ1-2; D perhaps matches TRBD1 (6 bases). This CDR3 region has 17 residues. Germline CDR1 is SGDLS and CDR2 is YYNGEE. The ends were cut back, 3 bases at V and 3 bases at J, with 21 bases in the middle. DNA of the CDR3: TGTGCCAGCAGCGAGGGGGGGACACCACCCCTGGACTATGGCTACACCTTC. Translated, it gives CASSEGGTPPLDYGYTF.

This clonotype was observed a handful of times. The chain links TRBV29-1 to TRBJ2-7, with TRBD2 matching 11 bases. This CDR3 contains 15 residues. Germline-derived CDR1 and CDR2 are SQVTM and ANQGSEA. V lost 1 base to trimming and J lost 4 bases; unmatched junction nucleotides: 6. CDR3 in amino acids: CSVEGVAGGRYEQYF. The CDR3 nucleotides are TGCAGCGTTGAAGGCGTAGCGGGGGGGAGGTACGAGCAGTACTTC.

A single count supports this clonotype. The chain links TRBV10-3 to TRBJ2-4; tentative D call: TRBD1 (6 bases). The length of the CDR3 is 18 residues. Trimming removed 0 bases at V and 0 bases at J, with 15 bases between. CDR1 is ENHRY and CDR2 is SYGVKD in the germline V gene. The CDR3 sequence is CAISESVGAGLAKNIQYF. The CDR3 nucleotides read TGTGCCATCAGTGAGTCGGTGGGGGCAGGCCTAGCCAAAAACATTCAGTACTTC.

V and J are TRBV7-2 and TRBJ2-5; 12 nucleotides match TRBD2. The V gene's germline CDR1 is SGHTA and CDR2 FQGNSA. This CDR3 spans 16 amino acids. With V trimmed by 4 bases and J by 4 bases, 7 bases remained unmatched. CDR3 protein: CASSYPSGGAGETQYF. CDR3 coding DNA: TGTGCCAGCAGCTACCCTAGCGGGGGGGCCGGAGAGACCCAGTACTTC.

Points on this clonotype: It may be a read error: a sequence one base away is much more abundant. This rearrangement joins TRBV10-3 to TRBJ2-1; TRBD1 might be the D (6 bases). This CDR3 spans 15 amino acids. Per germline, CDR1 ENHRY and CDR2 SYGVKD. The CDR3 here is CAIGDGGGPYNEQFF. CDR3 bases: TGTGCCATCGGTGATGGTGGGGGCCCTTACAATGAGCAGTTCTTC.

The chain carries TRBV9 and TRBJ1-2; no firm D call. The CDR3 runs to 14 residues. Per the germline V gene, CDR1 is SGDLS and CDR2 is YYNGEE. V lost 6 bases and J lost 3, with 15 bases in between. CDR3 in DNA: TGTGCCAGCAAAAAGGGATTTTCGGACTATGGCTACACCTTC. It codes for CASKKGFSDYGYTF.

Details on this clonotype: A clone one base away is much larger, so this may be a read error. The chain joins TRBV6-2 or TRBV6-3 to TRBJ2-4; the D call may be TRBD1 or TRBD2 (5 bases each). The ends were cut back, 5 bases at V and 13 bases at J, with 24 bases in the middle. The CDR3 contains 15 residues. The germline gives CDR1 MNHEY, CDR2 SVGEGT. The CDR3 DNA reads TGTGCCAGCAGTCGACCGGGACGGGCTTACACTGAGCAGTACTTC. Its translation is CASSRPGRAYTEQYF.

The table lists this clonotype with a few counts. The J gene is TRBJ2-6, the V gene TRBV18; D is possibly TRBD1 (6 bases). There are 17 residues in the CDR3. V gave up 6 bases and J gave up 0 bases, with 15 bases separating them. Germline CDR1 is KGHSH and CDR2 is LQKENI. Here the CDR3 reads CASSPRDIASGANVLTF. DNA for the CDR3: TGTGCCAGCTCGCCCCGGGACATTGCCTCTGGGGCCAACGTCCTGACTTTC.

This clonotype was seen only once. The junction shows a germline mismatch at one end, possibly a read error. The chain employs TRBV5-1 and TRBJ2-5; D call uncertain. The CDR3 sequence is 14 residues long. CDR1 and CDR2 from the germline V gene are SGHRS and YFSETQ. CDR3 bases: TGCGCCAGCAGCTTTGAGTCGGCCCAAAAGACCCAGTACTTC. The encoded protein is CASSFESAQKTQYF.

This clonotype came up a few times. CDR3 coding DNA: TGCGCCAGCAGTATAGAATTTGCGGCTGAAGCTTTCTTT. Its protein is CASSIEFAAEAFF. The chain is built from TRBV10-2 and TRBJ1-1; no clear D. The CDR3 covers 13 residues. Germline V gene lookup returns CDR1 WSHSY and CDR2 SAAADI. Trimming shortened V by 5 bases and J by 6 bases, and 13 bases separated the two germline ends.

The CDR3 is CASSSPRRGNYEQYF. The CDR3 DNA sequence: TGTGCCAGCAGTTCCCCACGGCGGGGCAACTACGAGCAGTACTTC. The chain has TRBV6-5 and TRBJ2-7, with D possibly TRBD2 on 6 matching bases. CDR1 is MNHEY and CDR2 is SVGAGI in the germline V gene. V was shortened by 4 bases and J by 3 bases, with 16 bases between the two germline ends. The CDR3 loop spans 15 amino acids.

This clonotype was counted only a few times. The V call is TRBV12-3 or TRBV12-4, the J call TRBJ1-1, with D unclear. The CDR3 is 15 amino acids. Trimming pared 1 base from V and 3 bases from J, leaving 12 bases between. CDR3 in DNA: TGTGCCAGCAGTTTAGGTATAGGGTTGGACACTGAAGCTTTCTTT. Translated, it gives CASSLGIGLDTEAFF.

The chain combines TRBV7-2 with TRBJ1-4; possibly TRBD1 for D (6 bases). Per the germline V gene, CDR1 is SGHTA and CDR2 is FQGNSA. CDR3 length: 14 amino acids. V lost 3 bases and J 3 bases, leaving 8 bases between the germline ends. The CDR3 spells CASSLNRANEKLFF. In DNA, the CDR3 is TGTGCCAGCAGCTTGAACAGGGCTAATGAAAAACTGTTTTTT.

As to this clonotype: A much larger clone sits a single nucleotide away, making a read error possible. This rearrangement joins TRBV7-9 to TRBJ2-5, with 7 nucleotides matching TRBD2. V dropped 2 bases and J dropped 11; count of bases not matched to a gene: 17. Germline lookup yields CDR1 SEHNR and CDR2 FQNEAQ (reference sequence). This CDR3 region has 16 residues. The CDR3 protein is CASSLKKAGVGNEQYF. CDR3 DNA: TGTGCCAGCAGCTTAAAAAAGGCGGGAGTCGGAAATGAGCAGTACTTC.

V and J are TRBV6-5 and TRBJ2-1; 8 nucleotides agree with TRBD2. Germline V lookup: CDR1 MNHEY, CDR2 SVGAGI. With V trimmed by 0 bases and J by 2 bases, 6 bases remained unmatched. CDR3 length: 17 amino acids. The CDR3 loop reads CASSYSMRGATYNEQFF. Here the CDR3 DNA reads TGTGCCAGCAGTTACTCGATGCGGGGGGCTACCTACAATGAGCAGTTCTTC.

For the CDR3, the DNA is TGTGCCAGCAGCCACGGGGACAGAAAAGCGTATGGCTACACCTTC. As protein: CASSHGDRKAYGYTF. V gene TRBV3-1 combines with J gene TRBJ1-2; 7 bases map to TRBD1. The CDR3 sequence is 15 residues long. V lost 3 bases to trimming and J lost 5 bases; unmatched junction nucleotides: 9. CDR1 and CDR2 from the germline V gene are LGHDT and YNNKEL (reference sequence). Supplemented by reference TRBV3-1 and TRBJ1-2, the full variable domain reads DTAVSQTPKYLVTQMGNDKSIKCEQNLGHDTMYWYKQDSKKFLKIMFSYNNKELIINETVPNRFSPKSPDKAHLNLHINSLELGDSAVYFCASSHGDRKAYGYTFGSGTRLTVV.

The V call is TRBV20-1, the J call TRBJ1-5, with 7 bases lining up with TRBD1. The CDR3 extends over 17 amino acids. Germline V gene data show CDR1 as DFQATT and CDR2 as SNEGSKA (reference sequence). Germline trimming cut 0 bases from V and 0 bases from J; bases unmatched to any gene: 8. CDR3 residues: CSAREDRRSSSNQPQHF. The CDR3 nucleotides are TGCAGTGCTAGAGAGGACAGGCGTTCATCTAGCAATCAGCCCCAGCATTTT.

This clonotype was seen a few times. This sequence joins TRBV7-9 and TRBJ2-4, with TRBD1 identical over 9 bases. The CDR3 contains 14 residues. The ends lost 4 bases at V and 8 bases at J; junction bases unmatched: 6. Germline CDR1 SEHNR, CDR2 FQNEAQ (reference sequence). CDR3 protein: CASSSPGQGDIQYF. CDR3 in DNA: TGTGCCAGCAGCTCCCCGGGACAGGGAGACATTCAGTACTTC. The variable domain in full, completed from reference TRBV7-9 and TRBJ2-4, reads DTGVSQNPRHKITKRGQNVTFRCDPISEHNRLYWYRQTLGQGPEFLTYFQNEAQLEKSRLLSDRFSAERPKGSFSTLEIQRTEQGDSAMYLCASSSPGQGDIQYFGAGTRLSVL.

Only a few counts were recorded for this clonotype. This chain joins TRBV15 and TRBJ1-2, with D perhaps matching TRBD1 (5 bases). This CDR3 region has 17 residues. V was cut by 0 bases and J by 2 bases, with 16 bases left in between. The germline CDR1 and CDR2 sequences are LNHNV and YYDKDF (reference sequence). The CDR3 sequence is CATSRDEGQYSNYGYTF. CDR3 DNA: TGTGCCACCAGCAGAGATGAGGGGCAGTACTCCAACTATGGCTACACCTTC.